What follows are 18 T cell receptor beta chains derived from one specimen sequenced in a study of blood T cells in healthy people across ages (dated by TCRdb to between 2014 and 2016). The library came from 5' RACE. A second PCR of roughly 7 to 11 cycles was performed with a sample-barcoded 5' primer and a J-beta primer mix. In TCRdb, the public reads were trimmed at Q25 with fastp and aligned with MiXCR, with productive beta chains retained. Every entry covers one CDR3 protein and lists the most common genes and DNA from its rows. This sample lists 1,800,000 or so distinct CDR3 sequences; roughly 43% were detected once. The ten largest clones add up to under 25% of the sample. The sequenced material came from blood. The receptors stem from a human donor in good health.

As concerns this clonotype: This could be a read error, since a much larger clone is one nucleotide away. The chain recombines TRBV14 with TRBJ2-5, with D unclear. V gave up 0 bases and J gave up 6 bases, with 5 bases separating them. The CDR3 spans 12 residues. Per germline, CDR1 SGHDN and CDR2 FVKESK. CDR3 loop: CASSQDRQTQYF. The DNA of the CDR3 is TGTGCCAGCAGCCAAGATCGGCAGACCCAGTACTTC.

The table lists this clonotype with a few counts. V and J are TRBV29-1 and TRBJ1-2, with 7 bases aligning to TRBD1. Looked up from germline, CDR1 is SQVTM and CDR2 is ANQGSEA. CDR3 length: 13 amino acids. The V segment lost 3 bases and the J segment 4 bases; nucleotides outside the gene matches: 5. As DNA, the CDR3 is TGCAGCGTTGAGCCCTGGACAGGCTATGGCTACACCTTC. Translating gives CSVEPWTGYGYTF.

This clonotype showed up many times. This sequence joins TRBV12-3 or TRBV12-4 and TRBJ1-5; D remains unclear. V was cut by 6 bases and J by 4 bases, with 7 bases left in between. The CDR3 runs 12 residues. The CDR3: CASSFGNQPQHF. CDR3 in DNA: TGTGCCAGCAGCTTCGGGAATCAGCCCCAGCATTTT.

This clonotype was picked up a small number of times. The V gene is TRBV6-5, the J gene TRBJ2-6; D is unresolved. CDR1 and CDR2 from the germline V gene are MNHEY and SVGAGI. The length of the CDR3 is 15 residues. Trimming shortened V by 5 bases and J by 4 bases, and 12 bases separated the two germline ends. The CDR3 DNA sequence: TGTGCCAGCAGTCTAAATTTCGAAGGGGCCAACGTCCTGACTTTC. Translated: CASSLNFEGANVLTF.

This clonotype has just a few counts. The chain is built from TRBV7-8 and TRBJ2-3; the D is unclear. V was clipped by 2 bases and J by 0 bases, with 12 bases between them. The CDR3 is made up of 16 amino acids. Germline loops: CDR1 SGHVS, CDR2 FQNEAQ. CDR3 bases: TGTGCCAGCAGCTTAACCCGTACCCAAAGCACAGATACGCAGTATTTT. Translating gives CASSLTRTQSTDTQYF.

This clonotype was counted many times. The J gene is TRBJ2-3, the V gene TRBV29-1, with D possibly matching TRBD1 (8 bases). CDR3 length: 15 amino acids. V lost 1 base to trimming and J lost 3 bases, with 14 bases between them. Looked up from germline, CDR1 is SQVTM and CDR2 is ANQGSEA. The CDR3 sequence: CSVEATGGATDTQYF. DNA of the CDR3: TGCAGCGTTGAAGCCACAGGGGGGGCAACAGATACGCAGTATTTT.

The V and J genes are TRBV27 and TRBJ1-1, with 7 bases matching TRBD1. The germline CDR1 and CDR2 sequences are MNHEY and SMNVEV (reference sequence). This CDR3 region has 15 residues. Unmatched junction bases numbered 14, after V lost 7 bases and J lost 6 bases. CDR3 sequence reads: CASKTKDRVGAEAFF. The CDR3 DNA is TGTGCCAGCAAAACGAAAGACAGGGTTGGGGCTGAAGCTTTCTTT.

This clonotype was detected many times. J is TRBJ2-3 and V is TRBV10-3, with a weak D call TRBD2 (5 bases). Germline CDR1 is ENHRY and CDR2 is SYGVKD. The CDR3 is 16 amino acids. Trimming pared 3 bases from V and 0 bases from J, leaving 13 bases between. Here the CDR3 reads CAISDTSRTSTDTQYF. In DNA form, the CDR3 reads TGTGCCATCAGTGACACAAGCAGGACTAGCACAGATACGCAGTATTTT.

The J gene is TRBJ1-2, the V gene TRBV4-3, with TRBD1 as a possible D gene (6 bases). The V end was cut by 0 bases, the J end by 4 bases, with 18 bases between. Germline CDR1 and CDR2: LGHNA and YSLEER. CDR3 size: 17 residues. CDR3 residues: CASSQDWGSQGGYGYTF. For the CDR3, the DNA is TGCGCCAGCAGCCAAGATTGGGGTTCACAGGGTGGCTATGGCTACACCTTC.

This clonotype was detected only once. A read error may produce the germline difference seen at one junction end. The rearrangement joins TRBV10-3 to TRBJ2-7, with TRBD1 identical over 9 bases. The length of the CDR3 is 14 residues. Germline V gene sequence: CDR1 ENHRY, CDR2 SYGVKD. The CDR3 nucleotides are TGTGCCATCAGGGGGACCGGGACAGGGAACGAGCAGTACTTT. This translates into CAIRGTGTGNEQYF.

This clonotype was seen only once. One junction end does not reproduce the germline sequence, and a read error may be involved. This sequence joins TRBV27 and TRBJ2-5, with 9 bases lining up with TRBD2. The CDR3 runs to 15 residues. Germline CDR1 reads MNHEY; CDR2 reads SMNVEV (reference sequence). The CDR3 DNA sequence: TGCGCCAGCAGTACCAGCGGGGGGCTCGGAGAGACCCAGTACTTC. Its translation is CASSTSGGLGETQYF.

The chain combines TRBV4-3 with TRBJ1-2; D remains unclear. Germline assignment: CDR1 LGHNA and CDR2 YSLEER. The CDR3 is 11 amino acids. Trimming shortened V by 3 bases and J by 8 bases, and 7 bases separated the two germline ends. In nucleotides, the CDR3 is TGCGCCAGCAGCCATACGGACGGCTACACCTTC. Encoded protein: CASSHTDGYTF.

V usage is TRBV27 and J usage is TRBJ2-7; possibly TRBD1 for D (6 bases). Trimming removed 5 bases at V and 6 bases at J, with 14 bases between. The CDR3 length is 13 residues. The germline gives CDR1 MNHEY, CDR2 SMNVEV (reference sequence). The CDR3 nucleotides read TGTGCCAGCAGTCGATCGGGACACAGCGAGCAGTACTTC. Its translation: CASSRSGHSEQYF.

This clonotype was recorded at least ten times. The rearrangement links TRBV5-4 to TRBJ2-6; maybe TRBD2 (5 bases). Germline values: CDR1 SGHNT, CDR2 YYREEE (reference sequence). This CDR3 contains 15 residues. V lost 2 bases and J 2 bases, leaving 8 bases between the germline ends. DNA of the CDR3: TGTGCCAGCAGCTTTCCGGGGACTGGGGCCAACGTCCTGACTTTC. Protein: CASSFPGTGANVLTF.

This clonotype was recorded a few times. The gene calls are TRBV4-1 and TRBJ2-7; possibly TRBD2 for D (6 bases). This CDR3 region has 16 residues. The germline V gene encodes CDR1 MGHRA and CDR2 YSYEKL. Trimming removed 3 bases from V and 0 bases from J, with 15 bases in between. The chain's CDR3 is CASSHPRTTFSYEQYF. In DNA form, the CDR3 reads TGCGCCAGCAGCCACCCAAGGACTACCTTCTCCTACGAGCAGTACTTC.

This clonotype was picked up many times. This chain uses TRBV14 with TRBJ2-1; no clear D. V dropped 0 bases and J dropped 9 bases, with 12 bases sitting between them. This CDR3 comprises 14 residues. From germline, CDR1 is SGHDN and CDR2 FVKESK. The CDR3 region has the DNA TGTGCCAGCAGCCAAGATTACCCCCCGAGTGAGCAGTTCTTC. This translates into CASSQDYPPSEQFF.

This clonotype has a count of ten or more. This chain links TRBV7-2 with TRBJ2-7, with TRBD1 matching 12 bases. The germline gives CDR1 SGHTA, CDR2 FQGNSA. With V trimmed by 2 bases and J by 4 bases, 6 bases remained unmatched. CDR3 length: 16 residues. The DNA of the CDR3 is TGTGCCAGCAGCTTACCCGGGACAGGGGGCGGATACGAGCAGTACTTC. Translating it yields CASSLPGTGGGYEQYF. Full variable domain (remainder filled in from reference TRBV7-2 and TRBJ2-7): GAGVSQSPSNKVTEKGKDVELRCDPISGHTALYWYRQSLGQGLEFLIYFQGNSAPDKSGLPSDRFSAERTGGSVSTLTIQRTQQEDSAVYLCASSLPGTGGGYEQYFGPGTRLTVT.

This clonotype has a handful of counts. This chain links TRBV29-1 with TRBJ2-3; D tentatively reads TRBD1 or TRBD2 (5 bases each). The CDR3 extends over 14 amino acids. Trimming removed 5 bases at V and 1 base at J, with 13 bases between. Germline CDR1 SQVTM, CDR2 ANQGSEA. CDR3 in DNA: TGCAGCGTTTACGAGGGGAGACGCACAGATACGCAGTATTTT. It is translated as CSVYEGRRTDTQYF.